The entry that follows covers one TCR beta chain sequence. The record originates from a study of brain T cells in children with intractable seizures. CDR3 length: 16 residues. The V end was cut by 5 bases, the J end by 2 bases, with 18 bases between. Germline assignment: CDR1 SGHAT and CDR2 FQNNGV. TCRdb's copy holds only in-frame clones and misses some; the assay was immunoSEQ multiplex PCR. This sample has 50,000 to 80,000 clones, with approximately 95% found just once. The receptor was isolated from a boy under three years old with focal cortical dysplasia and intractable seizures. The specimen was peripheral blood, collected at surgery. The gene calls are TRBV11-2 and TRBJ1-2; the D gene is possibly TRBD1 (5 bases). The CDR3 sequence: CASSAHPGQGNYGYTF. CDR3 in DNA: TGTGCCAGCAGCGCCCACCCGGGGCAGGGCAACTATGGCTACACCTTC.